The entry below gives a single T cell receptor beta chain sequence along with its context. Its specificity is not known. Only in-frame clones appear in the TCRdb table, and some are missing; sequencing was by immunoSEQ multiplex PCR. This table holds around 20,000 clones, 70% found once. Peptide-pool stimulation followed by sequencing identified expanded antigen-specific CD4+ clonotypes in the ViraFEST assay. The culture ran for 10 days before CD4+ T cells were isolated. This sample was included in a study of vaccination effects on CD4 cells after COVID-19. The length of the CDR3 is 15 residues. Per the germline V gene, CDR1 is SGHNT and CDR2 is YYREEE (reference sequence). V was pared by 4 bases and J by 0 bases, with 7 bases of the junction left unmatched.

This chain uses TRBV5-4 with TRBJ2-7, with 7 bases lining up with TRBD2. This receptor was obtained from a human donor who received a COVID-19 vaccine. The sequenced sample was CD4+ T cells from PBMCs cultured with HCoV-229E spike peptides, obtained before COVID-19 vaccination. In nucleotides, the CDR3 is TGTGCCAGCAGCCCCTTTGGGAGGGGCTCCTACGAGCAGTACTTC. This codes for CASSPFGRGSYEQYF.